The clone carrying this T cell receptor beta chain was seen at least ten times. The target antigen is unknown. This entry comes from a study of regulatory T cells in long-lasting Graves disease. Study-wide results and caveats: Repertoires from persistent disease leaned toward TRBV28, TRBJ1-2 and TRBJ2-5. Newly diagnosed patients had higher TCR diversity than persistent Graves' patients did.

Time point: persistent/refractory GD, antithyroid drugs over 5 years with positive TRAb. PBMC-derived RNA was used for the TCR library. The trim removed 3 bases at V and 3 bases at J, leaving 6 bases unmatched. The CDR3 is 15 amino acids. Researchers made TCR beta libraries by using iRepertoire HTBI primers and running Arm-PCR on CDR3 regions. TCRdb recomputed calls from the multiplex PCR reads with MiXCR, one row per CDR3 protein. Among hundreds of thousands of distinct CDR3 sequences listed, roughly 22% were seen once. This receptor was taken from a female donor with Graves disease. Sequenced material: peripheral blood mononuclear cells (PBMCs), taken when the disease was refractory, from a patient treated with antithyroid drugs. The chain combines TRBV12-3 or TRBV12-4 with TRBJ1-2; 8 bases map to TRBD1. CDR3 sequence reads: CASSLGQVGHYGYTF. CDR3 DNA sequence: TGTGCCAGCAGTTTGGGACAGGTGGGACACTATGGCTACACCTTC.